This entry lists 4 T cell receptor beta chains sequenced from one sample in a study of cytomegalovirus exposure and HLA in healthy donors. Vbeta (60) and Jbeta (13) primers were used in the PCR. TCRdb's copy holds only in-frame clones and misses some; the assay was immunoSEQ multiplex PCR. The table lists under 200,000 clones. Sequenced: PBMCs. Source of these receptors: a man aged 25 to 45 in good health and CMV-seronegative.

The chain joins TRBV25-1 to TRBJ2-3, with TRBD2 matching 10 bases. CDR1 is MGHDK and CDR2 is SYGVNS in the germline V gene. This CDR3 region has 18 residues. V lost 3 bases to trimming and J lost 4 bases; unmatched junction nucleotides: 13. DNA of the CDR3: TGTGCCAGCAGTGAGGTCCCCGGGCTAGCGGGAGTACCAGATACGCAGTATTTT. Its translation is CASSEVPGLAGVPDTQYF. Full variable domain (rest looked up from reference TRBV25-1 and TRBJ2-3): EADIYQTPRYLVIGTGKKITLECSQTMGHDKMYWYQQDPGMELHLIHYSYGVNSTEKGDLSSESTVSRIRTEHFPLTLESARPSHTSQYLCASSEVPGLAGVPDTQYFGPGTRLTVL.

The chain is built from TRBV29-1 and TRBJ1-5; no definite D call. The CDR3 spans 14 residues. Trimming shortened V by 4 bases and J by 2 bases, and 12 bases separated the two germline ends. Germline V gives CDR1 SQVTM, CDR2 ANQGSEA. DNA of the CDR3: TGCAGCGTTGCCCTCGGGGTTGGCAATCAGCCCCAGCATTTT. It codes for CSVALGVGNQPQHF.

The chain's CDR3 is CASSGGKSSYNEQFF. Written as DNA, the CDR3 is TGTGCCAGCAGCGGAGGAAAGAGCTCCTACAATGAGCAGTTCTTC. The V call is TRBV5-6, the J call TRBJ2-1; tentative D call: TRBD2 (5 bases). The CDR3 loop spans 15 amino acids. CDR1 SGHDT and CDR2 YYEEEE come from the germline V gene. V dropped 4 bases and J dropped 0 bases, with 11 bases sitting between them.

The chain joins TRBV4-2 to TRBJ2-5, with 7 bases that match TRBD1. The CDR3 is 16 amino acids. Trimming took 3 bases from V and 1 from J; bases not matched to a gene: 8. The germline V gene has CDR1 LGHNA and CDR2 YNFKEQ. CDR3 in amino acids: CASSQPARQGQETQYF. CDR3 in DNA: TGTGCCAGCAGCCAGCCCGCCAGACAGGGCCAAGAGACCCAGTACTTC.